This TCR beta chain is drawn from a study of T cell responses to AZD1222 COVID-19 vaccine. General study findings and limits: Spike-specific TCR repertoires showed rising breadth and depth after two AZD1222 doses. The study reported that nearly half of spike-specific TCRs target unmutated variant regions.

Repertoires were generated with immunoSEQ multiplex PCR, while TCRdb's copy carries only in-frame clones and drops some. The table shows roughly 65,000 clones, with approximately 87% occurring only once. Trimming took 1 base from V and 8 from J, leaving 8 bases between them. The CDR3 sequence is 12 residues long. CDR1 is LNHDA and CDR2 is SQIVND in the germline V gene (reference sequence). About this clone itself: Its target is not known.

The input for sequencing was peripheral blood, taken 28 days after the second AZD1222 dose. The chain couples TRBV19 to TRBJ1-2, with D perhaps TRBD1 (5 bases). The clonotype originates from an adult who received the AZD1222 COVID-19 vaccine. The CDR3 protein is CASSIVQGGYTF. The CDR3 DNA reads TGTGCCAGTAGTATAGTCCAGGGCGGCTACACCTTC.